The 11 T cell receptor beta chains below all came from one sample that was sequenced in a study of blood T cell repertoires in COVID-19. Method: immunoSEQ multiplex PCR; TCRdb's copy keeps in-frame clones and lacks some. Among approximately 250,000 clones listed, 88% were seen once. The sequencing input was PBMCs or T cells enriched from blood (not recorded which). The source of these receptors is a woman aged 25 to 45 who had recovered from COVID-19.

The genes are TRBV11-2 and TRBJ2-7, with D hard to call. CDR3 length: 12 amino acids. The V and J ends lost 3 bases and 7 bases respectively, with 10 bases between them. Germline lookup yields CDR1 SGHAT and CDR2 FQNNGV. The CDR3 here is CASSLPTEEQYF. The CDR3 nucleotides are TGTGCCAGCAGCTTGCCAACAGAGGAGCAGTACTTC.

Comments on this clone: The same CDR3 is also encoded by other DNA sequences in this sample. V is TRBV2 and J is TRBJ2-3; 10 bases are a match to TRBD2. Germline V gives CDR1 SNHLY, CDR2 FYNNEI. Trimming cost V 8 bases and J 4 bases; bases outside gene matches: 3. There are 13 residues in the CDR3. CDR3 loop: CASGTSVPDTQYF. The CDR3 DNA reads as TGTGCCAGCGGGACTAGCGTACCAGATACGCAGTATTTT.

This clone was recorded a few times. The chain employs TRBV6-5 and TRBJ1-1, with a possible D match to TRBD1 (6 bases). V lost 6 bases and J 2 bases, leaving 16 bases between the germline ends. The CDR3 contains 15 residues. Germline CDR1 reads MNHEY; CDR2 reads SVGAGI. CDR3 loop: CASSSPPDSNTEAFF. The DNA of the CDR3 is TGTGCCAGCAGCTCCCCCCCGGACAGCAACACTGAAGCTTTCTTT.

The chain uses TRBV30 and TRBJ1-2; D not certain. The CDR3 is made up of 16 amino acids. Trimming left V 4 bases short and J 2 bases short, with 20 bases between. Germline-derived CDR1 and CDR2 are GTSNPN and SVGIG (reference sequence). In DNA, the CDR3 is TGTGCCTGGACCCCCCTGAGGAGTCCCACAAACTATGGCTACACCTTC. This codes for CAWTPLRSPTNYGYTF.

The chain has TRBV7-2 and TRBJ2-1, with 11 bases aligning to TRBD2. V dropped 3 bases and J dropped 13; count of bases not matched to a gene: 5. CDR1 SGHTA and CDR2 FQGNSA come from the germline V gene. The CDR3 consists of 13 residues. CDR3 nucleotide sequence: TGTGCCAGCAGCTTGTTAACTAGCGGGGGACAGTTCTTC. It specifies CASSLLTSGGQFF.

V usage is TRBV12-3 or TRBV12-4 and J usage is TRBJ1-2, with D uncertain. Trimming took 5 bases from V and 7 from J, leaving 14 bases between them. There are 13 residues in the CDR3. The CDR3 loop is CASSQALVGGYTF. In DNA, the CDR3 is TGTGCCAGCAGTCAGGCCCTCGTGGGTGGCTACACCTTC.

J is TRBJ1-3 and V is TRBV9; 7 positions agree with TRBD1. Germline V gives CDR1 SGDLS, CDR2 YYNGEE. The CDR3 runs 14 residues. V trimming: 2 bases; J trimming: 4 bases; junction bases outside the gene matches: 3. CDR3 sequence reads: CASSVEGAGNTIYF. The CDR3 DNA sequence: TGTGCCAGCAGCGTTGAGGGGGCCGGAAACACCATATATTTT.

The chain combines TRBV7-9 with TRBJ1-1; TRBD1 agrees at 7 bases. Germline V CDR1 and CDR2: SEHNR, FQNEAQ (reference sequence). CDR3 length: 15 amino acids. V lost 3 bases to trimming and J lost 0 bases; unmatched junction nucleotides: 4. This CDR3 is CASSFQDRMNTEAFF. The CDR3 DNA sequence: TGTGCCAGCAGCTTTCAGGACAGGATGAACACTGAAGCTTTCTTT.

The chain couples TRBV28 to TRBJ1-2; a possible D gene is TRBD1 (5 bases). Germline CDR1 MDHEN, CDR2 SYDVKM. Trimming shortened V by 7 bases and J by 4 bases, and 13 bases separated the two germline ends. This CDR3 region has 13 residues. The CDR3 reads CASNPTERYGYTF. The DNA for the CDR3 is TGTGCCAGCAACCCGACAGAACGCTATGGCTACACCTTC.

This chain joins TRBV27 and TRBJ1-6; no firm D call. The CDR3 loop spans 16 amino acids. CDR1 and CDR2 from the germline V gene are MNHEY and SMNVEV (reference sequence). V lost 5 bases to trimming and J lost 8 bases, with 19 bases between them. The CDR3 is CASSPDPGLRDSPLHF. CDR3 bases: TGTGCCAGCAGTCCTGACCCTGGACTGAGGGATTCACCCCTCCACTTT.

The chain has TRBV5-6 and TRBJ2-2; D gene uncertain. Trimming removed 2 bases at V and 5 bases at J, with 7 bases between. The V gene's germline CDR1 is SGHDT and CDR2 YYEEEE. The CDR3 length is 13 residues. The CDR3 nucleotides read TGTGCCAGCAGCTTTCCCCAGACCGGGGAGCTGTTTTTT. Protein sequence: CASSFPQTGELFF. Combining the CDR3 with reference TRBV5-6 and TRBJ2-2 gives the whole variable domain DAGVTQSPTHLIKTRGQQVTLRCSPKSGHDTVSWYQQALGQGPQFIFQYYEEEERQRGNFPDRFSGHQFPNYSSELNVNALLLGDSALYLCASSFPQTGELFFGEGSRLTVL.